The rows below give T cell receptor beta chains drawn from one sample of a study of a mutant IDH1 vaccine in newly diagnosed glioma. Method: immunoSEQ multiplex PCR; TCRdb's copy keeps in-frame clones and lacks some. The table has just under 95,000 clones, 83% seen once; the top ten hold around 7%. The sequencing here drew on PBMCs, taken from a glioma patient treated with radiotherapy, temozolomide or both. Receptors were obtained from a woman in her forties or fifties with glioma. Each CDR3 is given with its conserved first and last residue.

V,length,CDR3
TRBV15,16,CATSRGTGYSNQPQHF
TRBV5-4,17,CASSFRTSGGAGETQYF
TRBV27,14,CASGNRGAGQPQHF
TRBV5-1,18,CASSARMTSGDSYNEQFF
TRBV7-3,15,CASSLSTGDRDGYTF
TRBV5-4,15,CASSLGTFTNYGYTF
TRBV5-5,14,CASSLSGRAYEQYF
TRBV30,13,CAWSVPVGTEAFF
TRBV11-2,14,CASRNRDLNTEAFF
TRBV6-5,14,CASRFVVNTGELFF
TRBV9,15,CASSRSGGSPETQYF
TRBV5-1,14,CASRQTSGGAEQYF